This T cell receptor (beta chain) came from a study of regulatory T cells in long-lasting Graves disease. Study results and caveats: Newly diagnosed Graves' patients had higher TCR diversity than persistent ones.

Construction of the TCR beta libraries employed iRepertoire HTBI primers in conjunction with Arm-PCR of CDR3 regions. Using its own MiXCR run on the multiplex PCR reads, TCRdb lists one record per CDR3 protein. The table shows 420,000 or so distinct CDR3 sequences, with 20% to 30% occurring only once. The time point is: persistent/refractory GD, antithyroid drugs over 5 years with positive TRAb. The authors made the TCR library using RNA they extracted from PBMCs. Regarding this clonotype: The target antigen is unknown.

The source was peripheral blood mononuclear cells (PBMCs), collected when the disease was refractory, from a patient treated with antithyroid drugs. The TCR comes from a female donor with Graves disease.

The DNA for the CDR3 is TGTGCCAGCAGTGAATACCAAAGGGGGTACTACGAGCAGTACTTC. This sequence encodes CASSEYQRGYYEQYF. The chain carries TRBV2 and TRBJ2-7; tentative D call: TRBD1 (6 bases). This CDR3 contains 15 residues. The germline gives CDR1 SNHLY, CDR2 FYNNEI. The ends were cut back, 2 bases at V and 3 bases at J, with 14 bases in the middle.